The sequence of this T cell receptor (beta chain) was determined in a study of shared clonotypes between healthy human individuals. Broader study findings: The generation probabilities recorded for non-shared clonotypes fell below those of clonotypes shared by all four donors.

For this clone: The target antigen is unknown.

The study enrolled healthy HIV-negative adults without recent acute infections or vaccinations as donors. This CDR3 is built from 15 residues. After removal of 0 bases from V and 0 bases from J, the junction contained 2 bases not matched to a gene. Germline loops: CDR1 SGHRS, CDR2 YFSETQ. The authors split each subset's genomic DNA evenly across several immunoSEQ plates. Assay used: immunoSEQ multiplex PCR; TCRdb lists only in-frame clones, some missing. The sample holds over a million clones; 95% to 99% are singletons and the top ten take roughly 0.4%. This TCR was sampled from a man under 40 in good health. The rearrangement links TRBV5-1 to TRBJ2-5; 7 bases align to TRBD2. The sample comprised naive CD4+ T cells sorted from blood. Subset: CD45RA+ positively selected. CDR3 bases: TGCGCCAGCAGCTTGGCCGGGACTAACCAAGAGACCCAGTACTTC. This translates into CASSLAGTNQETQYF.